This TCR beta chain was obtained from a study of a mutant IDH1 vaccine in newly diagnosed glioma. Study in general: Eight vaccine doses were administered to patients at weeks 1, 3, 5, 7, 11, 15, 19 and 23.

The CDR3 loop spans 13 amino acids. Germline CDR1 KGHSH, CDR2 LQKENI. V gave up 0 bases and J gave up 4 bases, with 7 bases separating them. Study-wide points: There seemed to be no relation between pseudoprogression and changes in top peripheral T cell clonotypes.

This clone was seen only a few times. Antigen specificity is unknown. Libraries were prepared by immunoSEQ multiplex PCR; TCRdb keeps only in-frame clonotypes and omits some of them. The table includes tens of thousands of clones, around 85% detected once. Time point here: week 23, last vaccination. Each dose of the vaccine consisted of 300 ug of mutant IDH1 20-mer peptide, with topical imiquimod. The chain uses TRBV18 and TRBJ2-7, with D tentatively TRBD2 (5 bases). Source: PBMCs, taken from a glioma patient whose treatment included an IDH1 peptide vaccine. This receptor was identified in a woman aged 50 to 65 with glioma. The CDR3 nucleotides are TGTGCCAGCTCACCACCGTCGGGATACGAGCAGTACTTC. Encoded protein: CASSPPSGYEQYF. The variable domain in full, with the rest retrieved from reference TRBV18 and TRBJ2-7, is NAGVMQNPRHLVRRRGQEARLRCSPMKGHSHVYWYRQLPEEGLKFMVYLQKENIIDESGMPKERFSAEFPKEGPSILRIQQVVRGDSAAYFCASSPPSGYEQYFGPGTRLTVT.